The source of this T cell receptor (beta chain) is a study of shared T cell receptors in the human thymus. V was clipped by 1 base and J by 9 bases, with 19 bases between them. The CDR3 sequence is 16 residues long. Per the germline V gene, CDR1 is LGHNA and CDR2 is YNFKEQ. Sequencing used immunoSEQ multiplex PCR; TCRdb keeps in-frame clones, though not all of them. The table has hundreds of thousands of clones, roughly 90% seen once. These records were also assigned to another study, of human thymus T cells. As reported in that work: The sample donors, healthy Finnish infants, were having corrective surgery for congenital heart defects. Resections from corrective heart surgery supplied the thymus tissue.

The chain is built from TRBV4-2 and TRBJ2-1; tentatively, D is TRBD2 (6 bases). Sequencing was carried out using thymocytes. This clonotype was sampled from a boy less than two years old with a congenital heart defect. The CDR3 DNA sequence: TGTGCCAGCAGCCAAGGGTGGCGGGATCGGGACGGTGAGCAGTTCTTC. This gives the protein CASSQGWRDRDGEQFF.